The clone carrying this T cell receptor beta chain is medium-sized within its sample. The antigen remains unidentified. CDR1 and CDR2 from the germline V gene are LGHNT and FRNRAP. CDR3 length equals 18 residues. V lost 1 base to trimming and J lost 8 bases; unmatched junction nucleotides: 16. This entry comes from a study of OX40 agonist ivuxolimab in advanced cancers. The overall study: Patients were dosed intravenously with ivuxolimab at 0.01 to 10 mg/kg every 2 weeks.

The table came from immunoSEQ multiplex PCR; TCRdb's copy has only in-frame clones and leaves some out. The table includes 60,000 to 70,000 clones, around four fifths detected once. Whole-study findings and limits: Antigen specificity remained undetermined for the expanded peripheral T cells. Patients who responded partially at 0.1-3.0 mg/kg showed clonal expansion ranking among the lowest. The study observed clonal expansion of CD4+ and CD8+ blood T cells by week 6 at 0.1 to 3.0 mg/kg.

Sequenced material: CD4+ or CD8+ T cells sorted from blood, taken in a trial of the OX40 agonist ivuxolimab. The receptor comes from an adult with an advanced solid tumor such as melanoma, head and neck, liver or kidney cancer. The chain links TRBV12-5 to TRBJ1-4, with TRBD1 matching 7 bases. The CDR3 coding sequence is TGTGCTAGTGGTTTGGACACGAGACAGGGAGGGCGGCAGGAAAAACTGTTTTTT. This sequence encodes CASGLDTRQGGRQEKLFF.